Following are 5 T cell receptor beta chains from one sample sequenced in a study of shared T cell receptors in the human thymus. Profiling relied on immunoSEQ multiplex PCR, and the TCRdb table lists in-frame clones only, not all of them. The data contain hundreds of thousands of clones, 80% to 90% of them singletons. The sample was also linked to a second study, of human thymus T cells.

The sample was thymocytes. These receptors came from a boy younger than two with a congenital heart defect.

The rearrangement uses TRBV10-1 and TRBJ2-7; D is perhaps TRBD1 (5 bases). The V and J ends lost 5 bases and 0 bases respectively, with 14 bases between them. The germline V gene has CDR1 WNHNN and CDR2 SYGVQD (reference sequence). The CDR3 has 15 amino acids. CDR3 loop: CASSFGAVGSYEQYF. CDR3 DNA sequence: TGCGCCAGCAGTTTTGGGGCGGTCGGCTCCTACGAGCAGTACTTC.

The CDR3 reads CASSITSVIPYEQYF. CDR3 coding DNA: TGTGCCAGCAGCATAACAAGCGTTATTCCCTACGAGCAGTACTTC. This chain uses TRBV7-9 with TRBJ2-7, with D hard to call. The CDR3 covers 15 residues. The germline V and J ends were trimmed by 5 bases and 2 bases, with 16 bases remaining between them. Germline V CDR1 and CDR2: SEHNR, FQNEAQ (reference sequence). Complete variable domain (other parts from reference TRBV7-9 and TRBJ2-7): DTGVSQNPRHKITKRGQNVTFRCDPISEHNRLYWYRQTLGQGPEFLTYFQNEAQLEKSRLLSDRFSAERPKGSFSTLEIQRTEQGDSAMYLCASSITSVIPYEQYFGPGTRLTVT.

This clone came up a few times. This chain connects TRBV4-3 to TRBJ2-2, with a possible D match to TRBD2 (5 bases). V was clipped by 4 bases and J by 4 bases, with 16 bases between them. Germline CDR1 is LGHNA and CDR2 is YSLEER. The CDR3 extends over 16 amino acids. The CDR3 is CASSPTSRSSTGELFF. For the CDR3, the DNA is TGCGCCAGCAGCCCAACTAGTAGGTCAAGCACCGGGGAGCTGTTTTTT.

Written as DNA, the CDR3 is TGCAGCGTTGAAGGCCAGGACAGGGAGAAGCAGTTCTTC. Translated, it gives CSVEGQDREKQFF. V is TRBV29-1 and J is TRBJ2-1; TRBD1 aligns across 8 bases. Trimming cost V 1 base and J 11 bases; bases outside gene matches: 7. There are 13 residues in the CDR3. Germline assignment: CDR1 SQVTM and CDR2 ANQGSEA.

The V call is TRBV9, the J call TRBJ2-5; 12 bases fit TRBD2. In germline, CDR1 is SGDLS, CDR2 YYNGEE. V shed 0 bases, J shed 5 bases, and the junction held 11 bases outside the gene matches. The CDR3 length is 18 residues. CDR3 protein: CASSVGSASGRVGETQYF. The DNA for the CDR3 is TGTGCCAGCAGCGTAGGATCGGCTAGCGGGAGGGTGGGGGAGACCCAGTACTTC.